This entry lists 9 T cell receptor beta chains sequenced from one sample in a study of blood T cell repertoires in COVID-19. The method was immunoSEQ multiplex PCR; TCRdb's version includes in-frame clones alone and lacks a portion of them. The sample yields 150,000 to 200,000 clones, roughly 80% seen once. Sequencing was performed on PBMCs or T cells enriched from blood (not recorded which). Source of these receptors: a woman in her sixties or seventies who had recovered from COVID-19.

The V gene is TRBV7-3, the J gene TRBJ2-1; D might be TRBD1 (5 bases). Trimming took 11 bases from V and 4 from J, leaving 15 bases between them. Germline lookup yields CDR1 SGHTA and CDR2 FQGTGA. This CDR3 has 13 amino acids. The CDR3 nucleotides are TGTGCCCCCCGGCAGGGCTTATACAATGAGCAGTTCTTC. Translated: CAPRQGLYNEQFF.

The rearrangement uses TRBV19 and TRBJ2-2, with TRBD1 matching over 10 bases. V was clipped by 5 bases and J by 6 bases; unmatched bases: 6. Germline loops: CDR1 LNHDA, CDR2 SQIVND (reference sequence). CDR3 size: 15 residues. In DNA form, the CDR3 reads TGTGCCAGTAGTGGGACAGGGGCGGTCGCCGGGGAGCTGTTTTTT. This translates into CASSGTGAVAGELFF.

V usage is TRBV7-8 and J usage is TRBJ1-2, with 8 bases identical to TRBD1. CDR3 length: 15 residues. V was pared by 5 bases and J by 1 base, with 6 bases of the junction left unmatched. Germline V gene data show CDR1 as SGHVS and CDR2 as FQNEAQ. CDR3 sequence reads: CASSLGTGDNYGYTF. The CDR3 DNA follows: TGTGCCAGCAGCCTAGGGACAGGCGATAACTATGGCTACACCTTC.

A single count supports this clone. The chain is built from TRBV11-2 and TRBJ1-2, with TRBD1 as a possible D gene (6 bases). Per the germline V gene, CDR1 is SGHAT and CDR2 is FQNNGV. Trimming removed 3 bases from V and 8 bases from J, with 13 bases in between. This CDR3 is built from 13 residues. CDR3 residues: CASSFRGAEGYTF. The CDR3 nucleotides are TGTGCCAGCAGCTTCAGGGGCGCGGAAGGCTACACCTTC.

DNA of the CDR3: TGTGCCAGTACAAGGCGGGGAGCCTCCTACGAGCAGTACTTC. It specifies CASTRRGASYEQYF. The rearrangement joins TRBV5-4 to TRBJ2-7; D might be TRBD2 (6 bases). The V end was cut by 8 bases, the J end by 0 bases, with 15 bases between. Germline V CDR1 and CDR2: SGHNT, YYREEE (reference sequence). The CDR3 is made up of 14 amino acids.

The chain links TRBV27 to TRBJ1-2, with 7 bases fitting TRBD1. The CDR3 extends over 13 amino acids. Germline CDR1 reads MNHEY; CDR2 reads SMNVEV (reference sequence). Trimming removed 6 bases from V and 8 bases from J; junction bases left unmatched: 9. The CDR3 coding sequence is TGTGCCAGCAGCTCCCACAGGGGCTGGGGCTACACCTTC. Translating it yields CASSSHRGWGYTF.

The genes are TRBV28 and TRBJ1-4, with 11 bases fitting TRBD1. The CDR3 totals 16 residues. Germline V lookup: CDR1 MDHEN, CDR2 SYDVKM. With 4 bases clipped from V and 5 bases from J, the junction kept 6 bases outside the gene matches. The CDR3: CASSSPGTGGNEKLFF. CDR3 nucleotide sequence: TGTGCCAGCAGTTCCCCGGGGACAGGGGGGAATGAAAAACTGTTTTTT.

The chain joins TRBV4-1 to TRBJ2-7, with 10 bases that match TRBD2. The CDR3 sequence is 15 residues long. CDR1 and CDR2 from the germline V gene are MGHRA and YSYEKL. J gave up 2 bases and V 4 bases, and 5 bases lay outside the gene matches. The CDR3 bases are TGCGCCAGCAGCCCTATAGCGGGGGGCCCCTACGAGCAGTACTTC. Amino acids: CASSPIAGGPYEQYF.

This chain links TRBV2 with TRBJ1-1, with D uncertain. The CDR3 consists of 14 residues. Germline V gene data show CDR1 as SNHLY and CDR2 as FYNNEI. V shed 2 bases and J shed 2 bases, with 9 bases lying between them. The CDR3 protein is CASSETALNTEAFF. CDR3 coding DNA: TGTGCCAGCAGTGAAACGGCACTAAACACTGAAGCTTTCTTT.